A selection of T cell receptor beta chains follows, all from one sample in a study of tumor and adjacent non-tumor tissue in lung cancer. TCRdb itself ran the multiplex PCR reads through MiXCR, one entry per CDR3 protein. The table includes more than 85,000 distinct CDR3 sequences, roughly three fifths detected once. Sequenced sample: lung tumor tissue. Source of these receptors: a man between 65 and 79 years old with non-small cell lung cancer. Both conserved end residues are part of each CDR3. The D gene is left open where the match is weak. A row's size may be missing; if present it is once, few, many or a size class.

TRBJ2-7,many,-,TRBV14,CASSQDSPVYEQYF,TGTGCCAGCAGCCAAGATTCCCCGGTCTACGAGCAGTACTTC
TRBJ2-7,-,-,TRBV7-8,CVSSSAGAAYEQYF,TGTGTCAGCAGCTCGGCCGGGGCAGCATACGAGCAGTACTTC
TRBJ1-2,-,TRBD1,TRBV30,CAWSAGTEFYGYTF,TGTGCCTGGAGCGCCGGGACAGAGTTCTATGGCTACACCTTC
TRBJ2-3,-,-,TRBV6-5,CATRGGQGSNQLQYF,TGTGCCACCAGAGGCGGGCAGGGTAGCAATCAGCTCCAGTATTTT
TRBJ1-2,many,-,TRBV14,CASSQVHYGYTF,TGTGCCAGCAGCCAAGTGCACTATGGCTACACCTTC
TRBJ1-2,-,TRBD1,TRBV7-9,CASSLQGVRGYTF,TGTGCAAGCAGCCTACAGGGGGTGAGAGGCTACACCTTC
TRBJ2-2,many,-,TRBV6-2/TRBV6-3,CASSYVGANTGELFF,TGTGCCAGCAGTTACGTGGGGGCGAACACCGGGGAGCTGTTTTTT
TRBJ2-5,-,-,TRBV11-3,CASSLGVQGFEGETHYF,TGTGCCAGCAGCTTAGGCGTCCAAGGTTTTGAGGGGGAGACCCACTACTTC
TRBJ1-2,-,TRBD1,TRBV4-1,CASSLGQGGSANYGYTF,TGCGCCAGCAGCCTAGGACAGGGAGGGTCAGCTAACTATGGTTACACCTTC
TRBJ1-5,-,-,TRBV12-3/TRBV12-4,CASSNKQGQLQHF,TGTGCCAGCAGCAATAAACAGGGTCAGCTCCAGCATTTT
TRBJ1-6,many,TRBD1,TRBV6-5,CASSPSGTGGVKDNSPLHF,TGTGCCAGCAGTCCCTCTGGGACAGGGGGCGTCAAGGATAATTCACCCCTCCACTTT
TRBJ2-7,-,-,TRBV6-6,CARSETGAASYERYF,TGTGCCAGGAGCGAAACAGGAGCTGCCTCCTACGAGCGGTACTTC
TRBJ2-7,few,TRBD2,TRBV18,CASSRSRTSYEQYF,TGTGCCAGCTCACGCTCAAGGACTAGCTACGAGCAGTACTTC
TRBJ1-2,-,TRBD1,TRBV20-1,CRARVVQTGTNCGYTF,TGCAGAGCTAGAGTGGTCCAGACAGGGACGAACTGTGGCTACACCTTC
TRBJ2-7,few,TRBD1,TRBV28,CASSTTGTGVGYEQYF,TGTGCCAGCAGTACAACCGGGACAGGGGTTGGTTACGAGCAGTACTTC
TRBJ2-3,-,TRBD1,TRBV20-1,CSASRQGVTDTQYF,TGCAGTGCTAGTAGGCAGGGGGTCACAGATACGCAGTATTTT
TRBJ2-3,few,TRBD2,TRBV3-1,CASSQTIRTSGISTDTQYF,TGTGCCAGCAGCCAAACCATTCGGACTAGCGGGATTAGCACAGATACGCAGTATTTT
TRBJ2-1,-,-,TRBV30,CAWSVKYNEQFF,TGTGCCTGGAGTGTCAAATACAATGAGCAGTTCTTC
TRBJ2-1,many,TRBD2,TRBV10-3,CAIRSGGAFPEQFF,TGTGCCATCAGGAGCGGGGGGGCCTTTCCTGAGCAGTTCTTC
TRBJ2-6,many,-,TRBV6-5,CASSSTSSGANVLTF,TGTGCCAGCAGTTCCACAAGCTCTGGGGCCAACGTCCTGACTTTC
TRBJ1-1,-,-,TRBV29-1,CSVIGRGYTEAFF,TGCAGCGTTATAGGCAGGGGCTACACTGAAGCCTTCTTT
TRBJ2-3,many,TRBD1,TRBV7-9,CASSFSTGADTQYF,TGTGCCAGCAGCTTTTCGACAGGGGCAGATACGCAGTATTTT
TRBJ2-1,once,-,TRBV11-2,CASSLDVLVDEQFF,TGTGCTAGCAGCTTAGATGTACTAGTCGATGAGCAGTTCTTC
TRBJ2-1,-,TRBD2,TRBV12-5,CASSRSREGEQFF,TGTGCTAGTAGTAGAAGCAGGGAGGGGGAGCAGTTCTTC
TRBJ2-7,medium-sized,-,TRBV11-2,CASSLGGGPYEQYF,TGTGCCAGCAGCTTAGGAGGCGGACCCTACGAGCAGTACTTC
TRBJ1-5,many,-,TRBV5-6,CASSLFPGTNQPQHF,TGTGCCAGCAGCTTGTTCCCCGGGACCAATCAGCCCCAGCATTTT
TRBJ2-1,many,-,TRBV7-8,CVGMGGGEQFF,TGTGTCGGGATGGGGGGAGGTGAGCAGTTCTTC
TRBJ2-2,few,-,TRBV12-3/TRBV12-4,CASSSNFFGELFF,TGTGCTAGCAGTTCCAACTTCTTCGGGGAGCTGTTTTTT
TRBJ2-2,few,TRBD2,TRBV20-1,CSARDRSGGTGELFF,TGCAGTGCTAGAGACCGTAGCGGGGGAACCGGGGAGCTGTTTTTT
TRBJ2-1,-,-,TRBV12-3/TRBV12-4,CGNRQGVGLFF,TGTGGCAACAGACAAGGGGTCGGACTGTTCTTC
TRBJ2-3,-,TRBD2,TRBV2,CASSLRTSGGTDTLYF,TGTGCCAGCAGTCTGAGGACTAGCGGGGGCACAGATACGCTGTATTTT
TRBJ2-1,few,-,TRBV20-1,CSARSLTDFDNEQFF,TGCAGTGCTAGATCCCTGACAGATTTCGACAATGAGCAGTTCTTC
TRBJ2-5,many,-,TRBV14,CASSQFLQETQYF,TGTGCCAGCAGCCAATTTCTTCAAGAGACCCAGTACTTC
TRBJ2-7,-,-,TRBV11-2,CASSLDLMGYDQNF,TGTGCCAGCAGTTTAGATTTGATGGGGTACGATCAGAACTTC
TRBJ2-7,-,TRBD2,TRBV28,CASSSSGRAYEQYF,TGTGCCAGCAGTAGTAGCGGGAGAGCCTACGAGCAGTACTTC
TRBJ2-7,-,-,TRBV4-1,CASSLLQWAGPYEQYF,TGCGCCAGCAGCCTGTTACAGTGGGCAGGACCCTACGAGCAGTACTTC
TRBJ2-7,many,-,TRBV5-5,CASSSPGSTYEQYF,TGTGCCAGCAGCTCCCCGGGGAGTACCTACGAGCAGTACTTC
TRBJ1-2,-,TRBD1,TRBV7-8,CASSLVSQGVNSPLYGYTF,TGTGCCAGCAGCTTAGTTTCACAGGGGGTGAATTCTCCTCTTTATGGCTACACCTTC
TRBJ2-1,-,TRBD2,TRBV6-2/TRBV6-3,CASRLSGGLASGQFF,TGTGCCAGCAGATTGAGCGGGGGGCTGGCCAGTGGGCAGTTCTTC
TRBJ1-1,-,TRBD1,TRBV20-1,CSARVYTGTGGTEAFF,TGCAGTGCTAGAGTGTATACCGGGACAGGGGGTACTGAAGCTTTCTTT
TRBJ2-1,-,TRBD2,TRBV20-1,CSTRDHSSGVGGEQFF,TGTAGTACTAGAGATCATTCTAGCGGGGTTGGGGGTGAGCAGTTCTTC
TRBJ1-5,-,-,TRBV28,CANTLGRCYSNQPQHF,TGTGCCAACACCCTCGGGAGGTGTTATAGCAATCAGCCCCAGCATTTT
TRBJ2-5,medium-sized,-,TRBV11-1,CASSLAGTPEETQYF,TGTGCCAGCAGCTTGGCCGGGACACCCGAGGAGACCCAGTACTTC
TRBJ1-5,-,-,TRBV6-1,CAGSEKGYNQSQHF,TGTGCCGGCAGTGAGAAGGGTTACAATCAGTCCCAGCATTTT
TRBJ2-7,-,TRBD1,TRBV11-2,CGSSVDRGSYEQYF,TGTGGTAGCAGCGTTGACAGGGGGTCCTACGAGCAGTACTTC
TRBJ2-1,-,TRBD2,TRBV11-2,CASSLLRIAGGGEQFF,TGTGCCAGTAGCCTCCTTAGAATAGCGGGAGGGGGGGAGCAGTTCTTC
TRBJ1-5,medium-sized,TRBD1,TRBV5-1,CASSFGTGSDDQPQHF,TGCGCCAGCAGCTTCGGGACAGGGTCGGACGATCAGCCCCAGCATTTT
TRBJ2-7,medium-sized,-,TRBV6-1,CASSVLASYEQYF,TGTGCCAGCAGTGTCTTGGCCAGCTACGAGCAGTACTTC
TRBJ2-3,-,-,TRBV7-9,CASSIALEDTQYF,TGTGCCAGCAGCATAGCTTTGGAAGATACGCAGTATTTT
TRBJ1-2,-,-,TRBV11-1,CASSFEGNYSYTF,TGTGCCAGTAGCTTTGAAGGAAATTATAGCTACACCTTC